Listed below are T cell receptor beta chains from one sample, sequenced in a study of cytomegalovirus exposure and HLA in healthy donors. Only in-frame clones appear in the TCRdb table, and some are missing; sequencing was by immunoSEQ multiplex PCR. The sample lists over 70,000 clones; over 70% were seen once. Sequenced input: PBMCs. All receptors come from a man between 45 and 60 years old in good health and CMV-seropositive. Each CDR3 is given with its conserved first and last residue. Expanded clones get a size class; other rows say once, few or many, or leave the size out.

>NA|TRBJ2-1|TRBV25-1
CASSEFSGRSYNEQFF
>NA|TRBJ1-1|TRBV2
CASSPGTGETEAFF
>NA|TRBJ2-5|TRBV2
CASSVNRGRGETQYF
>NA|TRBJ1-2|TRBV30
CAWSVPYRQANYGYTF
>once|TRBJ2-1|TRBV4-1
CASSHSRYNEQFF
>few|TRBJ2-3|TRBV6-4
CASSDSAGSTDTQYF
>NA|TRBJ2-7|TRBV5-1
CASNPSGRIHEQYF
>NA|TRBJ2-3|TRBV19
CASTGLDSSTQYF
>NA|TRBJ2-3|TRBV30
CAWDPTGGSSDTQYF
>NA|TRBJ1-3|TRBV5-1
CASSLDSSGNTIYF
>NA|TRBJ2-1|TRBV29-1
CSGGQGPREQFF
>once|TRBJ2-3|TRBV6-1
CASSDPGRTDTQYF
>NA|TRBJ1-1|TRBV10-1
CASSEMRIWNTEAFF
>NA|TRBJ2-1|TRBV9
CASSDGVAGGNEQFF
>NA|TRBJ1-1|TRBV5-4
CASSFLTGTGDTEAFF
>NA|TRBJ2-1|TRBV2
CASSELTSSDEQFF
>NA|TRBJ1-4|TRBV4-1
CASSQDLAEKLFF
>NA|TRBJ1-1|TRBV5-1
CASSFGRQRVTEAFF
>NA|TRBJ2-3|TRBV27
CASSSRAAGTDTQYF
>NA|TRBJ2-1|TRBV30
CAWSAPGENNEQFF
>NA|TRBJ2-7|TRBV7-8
CASSLPGDLTYEQYF
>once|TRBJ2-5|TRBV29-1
CSVGAFRVGETQYF
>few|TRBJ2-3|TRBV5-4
CASRTEGGVTDTQYF
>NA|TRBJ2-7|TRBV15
CATSRDGTGGYEQYF
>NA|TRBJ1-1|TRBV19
CASTLGNTEAFF
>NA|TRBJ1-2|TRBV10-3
CAISKDRVHVSNYGYTF
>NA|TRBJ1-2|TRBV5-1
CASSPSGGRGSALDYGYTF
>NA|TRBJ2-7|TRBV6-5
CASKPLAGSYEQYF
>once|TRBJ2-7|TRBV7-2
CASSLGTGINYEQYF
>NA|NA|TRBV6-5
CASSYGLTGNEQYF
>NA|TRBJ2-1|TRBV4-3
CASSQARGTSGPYNEQFF
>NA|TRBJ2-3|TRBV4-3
CASSQEIVSGSSDTQYF
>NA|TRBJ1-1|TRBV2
CASSDDRVGTEAFF
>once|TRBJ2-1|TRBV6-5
CASSYSGQTNGEQFF
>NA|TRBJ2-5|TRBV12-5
CASGQPRSSRGETQYF
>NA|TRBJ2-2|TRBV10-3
CAIRPRQGTGELFF
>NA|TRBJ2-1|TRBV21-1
CASSTSGTDSGSKYNEQFF
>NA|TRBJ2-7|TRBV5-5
CASSLGDSSYEQYF
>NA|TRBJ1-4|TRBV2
CASNREYEKLFF
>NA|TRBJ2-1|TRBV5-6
CASTGLAGSYNEQFF